This T cell receptor beta chain emerged from a study of regulatory T cells in long-lasting Graves disease. Study-level information: In persistent Graves' disease, antithyroid drugs had been taken for over 5 years and TSH receptor antibodies stayed positive.

Construction of TCR beta libraries relied on iRepertoire HTBI primers and on Arm-PCR targeting CDR3 regions. TCRdb re-analysed the multiplex PCR reads in MiXCR, keeping a single row per CDR3 protein. The sample holds a few hundred thousand distinct CDR3 sequences; about 20% are singletons and the top ten take roughly 28%. As concerns this clonotype: What it binds is not known.

Germline CDR1 and CDR2: SGHRS and YFSETQ. The CDR3 runs 16 residues. V was shortened by 3 bases and J by 5 bases, with 17 bases between the two germline ends. Study findings and constraints: In persistent patients, shared public clonotypes (approximately 3,000) outnumbered those in new patients (nearly 1,000). Persistent disease preferred TRBV28, TRBJ1-2 and TRBJ2-5.

Time point meaning: persistent/refractory GD, antithyroid drugs over 5 years with positive TRAb. The TCR library was prepared using RNA isolated from PBMCs. All patients originated from an endocrinology department located in Xi'an, China. Sequences were derived from peripheral blood mononuclear cells (PBMCs), sampled when the disease was refractory, from a patient treated with antithyroid drugs. The sequence was obtained from a female donor with Graves disease. The chain uses TRBV5-1 and TRBJ2-2, with D possibly matching TRBD2 (6 bases). The CDR3 bases are TGCGCCAGCAGCTGGAGAGGCGGCGGGGCTACCGGGGAGCTGTTTTTT. Amino acids: CASSWRGGGATGELFF.